The entry below describes one T cell receptor beta chain. Its antigen remains unidentified. It has no much larger one-base neighbor in the sample; base qualities were not kept. In Seattle, one collaborating source enrolled patients while the infection was active and tracked those patients longitudinally over the course of disease. Whole blood was collected in K2EDTA tubes by collaborating institutions according to the institutions' own protocols. For TCRbeta analysis, collaborators shipped samples in one of three forms: frozen whole blood, isolated PBMCs, or DNA extracted from either of those sample types. The sample originates from a study of blood T cell repertoires in COVID-19 (dated by TCRdb to 2018 to 2020). A note on the overall study: Samples covering the acute and convalescent phases of COVID-19 were provided by collaborators in the United States, Italy and Spain. The sample metadata nearly always contained a de-identified subject ID, COVID-19 status, age in years and sex. Samples came from the ongoing ImmuneRACE study (first 160 participants) plus 1,254 subjects from 6 global collaborators. The repertoires were released in a freely available public database intended as a resource for research on the immune response to SARS-CoV-2. The material from the prospective study consisted of cDNA or gDNA derived from T cells, B-cell-depleted T cells, or PBMCs. Deeply sampled blood TCRbeta repertoires from subjects exposed to, actively infected with, or recovered from COVID-19 were included in the dataset. Where available, HLA class I and class II types were taken from metadata supplied by the sample provider and were not determined by assay-based typing. General findings and caveats noted by the study authors: Clinical and demographic metadata were provided uncurated, with the amount varying by source and participant.

V is trimmed back by 4 bases and J by 10 bases, and the junction contains 14 bases that no gene match accounts for. The germline V gene encodes CDR1 SGHAT and CDR2 FQNNGV. Reading from cysteine to phenylalanine, the CDR3 counts 16 amino acids. Here the CDR3 DNA is all that survives: 48 bases in frame from base 1. The immunoSEQ Assay, a bias-controlled multiplex PCR, was used to amplify TCRbeta CDR3 regions from genomic DNA. In the source study's methods: The number of nucleated cells in each sample was estimated from the amplification of reference gene primers within the assay. To quantify the absolute abundance of each unique TCRbeta CDR3 rearrangement, sequence reads were collapsed and filtered. For each sample, productive Simpson clonality was calculated by taking the square root of Simpson's diversity index across productive rearrangements. The table was pulled from immuneACCESS by TCRdb, which kept in-frame rearrangements only. Such tables lose some clones; where checked, under half of the loss comes from unresolved V genes, and the rest has no known cause. V, J and clone size were drawn from that table, and D and trimming were deduced from the DNA. This sample gives 250,000 to 350,000 clones in total; approximately 84% of them show up just once. The top ten clonotypes cover more than 1.1% of the sample.

The clonotype originates from a human donor with COVID-19, enrolled during active disease. The donor label of this sample is uncertain. The chain employs TRBV11-2 and TRBJ1-4; 8 bases in between match TRBD1. Material: peripheral blood. The CDR3 region has the sequence CASSSTSGQAFGKLFF. The bases read TGTGCCAGCAGCTCGACGTCGGGACAGGCGTTTGGAAAACTGTTTTTT. The variable domain in full, with residues beyond the CDR3 obtained from the reference TRBV11-2 and TRBJ1-4 genes, is EAGVAQSPRYKIIEKRQSVAFWCNPISGHATLYWYQQILGQGPKLLIQFQNNGVVDDSQLPKDRFSAERLKGVDSTLKIQPAKLEDSAVYLCASSSTSGQAFGKLFFGSGTQLSVL.